This T cell receptor beta chain was identified during a study of blood T cell repertoires in COVID-19. Study as a whole: Spain, Italy and the United States supplied samples that represented acute and convalescent COVID-19. T cells, B-cell-depleted T cells, or PBMCs provided the cDNA or gDNA that served as material.

Only one count was recorded for this clone. V lost 6 bases and J 5 bases, leaving 13 bases between the germline ends. The CDR3 consists of 13 residues. Germline CDR1 and CDR2: LNHDA and SQIVND (reference sequence). Original handling: Amplification of reference gene primers was used by the study to estimate nucleated cell counts. TCRdb's copy holds only in-frame clones and misses some; the assay was immunoSEQ multiplex PCR. The V and J calls and clone size come from that table; D and trimming were worked out from the DNA. This table holds approximately 210,000 clones, roughly 85% found once. Sequencing input: peripheral blood. The chain has TRBV19 and TRBJ2-5, with D possibly being TRBD2 (5 bases). The source is a woman at least 80 years old with acute or convalescent COVID-19. CDR3: CASRNKGGETQYF. In DNA, the CDR3 is TGTGCCAGTAGAAATAAGGGCGGGGAGACCCAGTACTTC.